This T cell receptor beta chain appears in the sequencing data of a study of early T cells in non-severe SARS-CoV-2 infection. For the study at large: Sequencing of bulk RNA from unsorted whole blood was done, without chain pairing.

This CDR3 comprises 15 residues. V trimming: 5 bases; J trimming: 0 bases; junction bases outside the gene matches: 6. Individual cDNA molecules carried attached unique molecular identifiers. TCRdb reprocessed the 5' RACE reads via MiXCR and lists one record per CDR3 protein. Here the sample spans about 48,000 distinct CDR3 sequences, around 10% being singletons. The chain is built from TRBV12-3 or TRBV12-4 and TRBJ1-2; TRBD1 matches 7 bases. The receptor was derived from an adult who was a healthcare worker with PCR-confirmed SARS-CoV-2 infection or an uninfected control (not recorded which). Input material: whole blood. Here the CDR3 reads CASSPRQGPNYGYTF. As DNA, the CDR3 is TGTGCCAGCAGTCCGAGACAGGGACCTAACTATGGCTACACCTTC.